The T cell receptor beta chain described here comes from a study of cytomegalovirus exposure and HLA in healthy donors. Study-level information: The roughly 120 validation repertoires matched the 500 to 750 first-cohort repertoires in platform, a later analysis reported. Study conclusions and caveats: The study labeled 150 to 200 TCR beta chains cytomegalovirus-associated.

Method: immunoSEQ multiplex PCR; TCRdb's copy keeps in-frame clones and lacks some. The sample records roughly 150,000 clones, over 80% being singletons. V lost 6 bases, J lost 6 bases, and 9 bases stayed unmatched. CDR1 LNHDA and CDR2 SQIVND come from the germline V gene (reference sequence). The CDR3 runs to 15 residues. Remarks on this clone: Its antigen is still unknown.

Material: PBMCs. This TCR came from a man under 40 in good health and CMV-seropositive. The rearrangement uses TRBV19 and TRBJ2-3, with TRBD1 matching over 10 bases. This CDR3 is CASSQDRGHFDTQYF. As DNA, the CDR3 is TGTGCCAGTAGCCAAGACAGGGGGCACTTCGATACGCAGTATTTT.